Below, 5 T cell receptor beta chains from the same sample are listed, as sequenced in a study of cytotoxic CD8 clonotypes in ibrutinib-treated CLL. Profiling relied on immunoSEQ multiplex PCR, and the TCRdb table lists in-frame clones only, not all of them. The sample yields roughly 76,000 clones, more than 75% seen once. The sequenced sample was PBMCs, obtained at disease progression, from a patient treated with ibrutinib. The receptors come from a human donor with chronic lymphocytic leukemia.

The genes are TRBV2 and TRBJ2-7; 9 nucleotides match TRBD2. The CDR3 is 14 residues long. CDR1 is SNHLY and CDR2 is FYNNEI in the germline V gene. Trimming at V came to 4 bases and at J to 5 bases, leaving 6 bases not matched to a gene. CDR3 DNA sequence: TGTGCCAGCAGTGTCGGGCTAGCGGGGAACGAGCAGTACTTC. Protein: CASSVGLAGNEQYF.

About this clone: One end of the junction is discordant with germline, which a read error may explain. The chain has TRBV5-5 and TRBJ2-2, with 11 bases identical to TRBD2. Germline CDR1 reads SGHKS; CDR2 reads YYEKEE (reference sequence). The CDR3 extends over 17 amino acids. CDR3 nucleotide sequence: TGTGCCAGCAGCGCCGGGACTAGCGGAGGAACTACCGGGAAGCTGTTTTTT. It encodes CASSAGTSGGTTGKLFF.

The V gene is TRBV30, the J gene TRBJ1-1; 8 nucleotides agree with TRBD1. This CDR3 comprises 16 residues. Germline CDR1 reads GTSNPN; CDR2 reads SVGIG (reference sequence). Trimming at V came to 4 bases and at J to 0 bases, leaving 10 bases not matched to a gene. The CDR3 nucleotides read TGTGCCTGGAAAATTCCGGACAGGGCCCTGAACACTGAAGCTTTCTTT. Its protein is CAWKIPDRALNTEAFF.

V gene TRBV5-4 combines with J gene TRBJ2-5; no reliable D call. The germline V gene encodes CDR1 SGHNT and CDR2 YYREEE (reference sequence). There are 15 residues in the CDR3. Trimming stripped 2 bases from V and 7 bases from J, with 18 bases between. The DNA for the CDR3 is TGTGCCAGCAGCTTCCGGGCCACCAGTGTTGGGACCCAGTACTTC. Amino acid sequence: CASSFRATSVGTQYF.

The genes are TRBV4-2 and TRBJ2-7; 10 positions agree with TRBD2. CDR1 is LGHNA, CDR2 YNFKEQ, per germline. The ends lost 0 bases at V and 4 bases at J; junction bases unmatched: 18. The CDR3 contains 20 residues. CDR3 bases: TGTGCCAGCAGCCAAGATCCCTGGATTGGGCAAGCGGGAGGGACGTACGAGCAGTACTTC. This sequence encodes CASSQDPWIGQAGGTYEQYF.